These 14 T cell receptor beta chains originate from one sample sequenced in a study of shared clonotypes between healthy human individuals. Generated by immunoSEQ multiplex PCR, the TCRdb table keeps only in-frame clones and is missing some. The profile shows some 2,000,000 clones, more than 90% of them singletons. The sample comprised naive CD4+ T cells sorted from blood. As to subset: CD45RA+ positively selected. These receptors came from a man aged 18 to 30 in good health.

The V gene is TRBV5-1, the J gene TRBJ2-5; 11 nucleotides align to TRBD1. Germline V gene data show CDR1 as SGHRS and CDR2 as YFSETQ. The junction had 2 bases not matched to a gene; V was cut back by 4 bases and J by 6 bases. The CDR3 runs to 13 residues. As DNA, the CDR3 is TGCGCCAGCAGCCGGGACAGGGGGAAGACCCAGTACTTC. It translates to CASSRDRGKTQYF.

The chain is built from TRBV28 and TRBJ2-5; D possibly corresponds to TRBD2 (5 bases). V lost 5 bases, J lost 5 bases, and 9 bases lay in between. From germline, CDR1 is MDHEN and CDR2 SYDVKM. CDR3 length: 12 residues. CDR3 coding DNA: TGTGCCAGCAGTACGACGGGGGAGACCCAGTACTTC. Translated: CASSTTGETQYF.

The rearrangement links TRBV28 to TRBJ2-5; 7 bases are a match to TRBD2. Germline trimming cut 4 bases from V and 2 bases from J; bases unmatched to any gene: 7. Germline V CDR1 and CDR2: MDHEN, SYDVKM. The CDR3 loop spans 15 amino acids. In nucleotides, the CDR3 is TGTGCCAGCAGTTCTCTCAAGCGGGGTCAAGAGACCCAGTACTTC. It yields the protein CASSSLKRGQETQYF.

Written as DNA, the CDR3 is TGTGCCAGTACCTCGTCGGCAGGGGGCATTAAAAAACTGTTTTTT. Protein product: CASTSSAGGIKKLFF. V is TRBV19 and J is TRBJ1-4; TRBD1 aligns across 8 bases. Germline V gene lookup returns CDR1 LNHDA and CDR2 SQIVND (reference sequence). The CDR3 is made up of 15 amino acids. Trimming removed 7 bases from V and 9 bases from J; junction bases left unmatched: 13.

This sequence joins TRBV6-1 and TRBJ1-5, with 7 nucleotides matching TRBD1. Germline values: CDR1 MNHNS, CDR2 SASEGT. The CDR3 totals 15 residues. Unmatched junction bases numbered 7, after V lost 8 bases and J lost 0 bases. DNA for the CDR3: TGTGCCAGCTCAGGACAGGTCAATAGCAATCAGCCCCAGCATTTT. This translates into CASSGQVNSNQPQHF.

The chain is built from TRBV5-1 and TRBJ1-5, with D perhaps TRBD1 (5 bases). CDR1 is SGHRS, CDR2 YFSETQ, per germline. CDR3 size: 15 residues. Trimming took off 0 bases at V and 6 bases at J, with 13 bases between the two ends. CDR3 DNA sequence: TGCGCCAGCAGCTTGGGAGCACAAGGGACTCAGCCCCAGCATTTT. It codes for CASSLGAQGTQPQHF.

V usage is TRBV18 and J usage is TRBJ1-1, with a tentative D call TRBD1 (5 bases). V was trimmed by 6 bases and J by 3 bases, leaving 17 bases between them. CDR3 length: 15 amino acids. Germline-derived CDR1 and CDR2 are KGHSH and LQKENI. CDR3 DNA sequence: TGTGCCAGCTCCACCGGGACTTGGGTGGACACTGAAGCTTTCTTT. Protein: CASSTGTWVDTEAFF.

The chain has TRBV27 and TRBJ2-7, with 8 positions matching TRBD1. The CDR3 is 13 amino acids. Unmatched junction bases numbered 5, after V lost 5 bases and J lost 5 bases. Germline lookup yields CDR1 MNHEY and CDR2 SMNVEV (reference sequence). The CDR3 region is CASSPQGGHEQYF. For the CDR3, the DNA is TGTGCCAGCAGTCCACAGGGGGGACACGAGCAGTACTTC.

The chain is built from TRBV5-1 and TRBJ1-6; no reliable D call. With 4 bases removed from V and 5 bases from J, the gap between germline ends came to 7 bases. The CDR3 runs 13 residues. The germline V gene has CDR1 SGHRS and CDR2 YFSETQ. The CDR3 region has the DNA TGCGCCAGCAGCGCGCAGGATAATTCACCCCTCCACTTT. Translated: CASSAQDNSPLHF.

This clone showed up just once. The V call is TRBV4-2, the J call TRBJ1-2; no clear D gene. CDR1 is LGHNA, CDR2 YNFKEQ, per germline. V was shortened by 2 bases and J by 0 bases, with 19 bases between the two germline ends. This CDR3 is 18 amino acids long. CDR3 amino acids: CASSQPNTGFTANYGYTF. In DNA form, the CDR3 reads TGTGCCAGCAGCCAACCGAACACCGGGTTTACCGCTAACTATGGCTACACCTTC.

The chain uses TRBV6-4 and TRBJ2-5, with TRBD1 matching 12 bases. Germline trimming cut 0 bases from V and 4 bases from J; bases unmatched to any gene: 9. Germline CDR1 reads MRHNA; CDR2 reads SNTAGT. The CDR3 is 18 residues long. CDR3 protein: CASSDSEGQGARPETQYF. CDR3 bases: TGTGCCAGCAGTGACTCAGAGGGACAGGGGGCGAGGCCAGAGACCCAGTACTTC.

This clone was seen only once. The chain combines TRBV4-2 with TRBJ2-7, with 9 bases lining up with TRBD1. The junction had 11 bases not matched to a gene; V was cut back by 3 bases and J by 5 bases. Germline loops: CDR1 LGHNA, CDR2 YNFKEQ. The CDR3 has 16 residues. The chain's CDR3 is CASSQLPGQGDNEQYF. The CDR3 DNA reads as TGTGCCAGCAGCCAGCTACCGGGACAGGGTGATAACGAGCAGTACTTC.

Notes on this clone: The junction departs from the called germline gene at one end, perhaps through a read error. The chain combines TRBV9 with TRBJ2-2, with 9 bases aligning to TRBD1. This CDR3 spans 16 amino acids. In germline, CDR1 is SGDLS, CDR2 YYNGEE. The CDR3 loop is CASSPSTGGNAGELFF. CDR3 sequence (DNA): TGTGCCAGCAGCCCATCGACAGGGGGGAACGCCGGGGAGCTGTTTTTT.

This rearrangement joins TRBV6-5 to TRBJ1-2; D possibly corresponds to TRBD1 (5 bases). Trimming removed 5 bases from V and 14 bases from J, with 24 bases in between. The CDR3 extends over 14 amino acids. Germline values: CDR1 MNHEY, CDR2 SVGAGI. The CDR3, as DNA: TGTGCCAGCAGTCAACGAGGGGTCGGGGACTTGGGAACCTTC. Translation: CASSQRGVGDLGTF.